Listed below are T cell receptor beta chains from one sample, sequenced in a study of identical twins. TCRdb passed the 5' RACE reads through MiXCR, listing each CDR3 protein once. In the table there are 1.5 million to 2 million distinct CDR3 sequences, about 30% of which are singletons. Sequencing input: cord blood. These receptors came from a newborn girl in good health. Both conserved end residues are part of each CDR3. The size of a clone is reported for some rows only, either as once, few or many, or as a class for expanded clones.

clone_size: NA; cdr3_length: 14; j_call: TRBJ2-7; v_call: TRBV6-5; cdr3_aa: CASSYLAGSYEQYF
clone_size: few; cdr3_length: 15; j_call: TRBJ2-1; v_call: TRBV2; cdr3_aa: CASSQLGTRYNEQFF
clone_size: NA; cdr3_length: 15; j_call: TRBJ2-1; v_call: TRBV4-1; cdr3_aa: CASSQLAGNYSEQFF
clone_size: NA; cdr3_length: 20; j_call: TRBJ1-5; v_call: TRBV19; cdr3_aa: CASSMGTGGNIIIGNQPQHF
clone_size: once; cdr3_length: 15; j_call: TRBJ2-5; v_call: TRBV29-1; cdr3_aa: CSVNLRLAANNEQYF
clone_size: many; cdr3_length: 19; j_call: TRBJ2-1; v_call: TRBV28; cdr3_aa: CASSFSPAMAGGTYNEQFF
clone_size: many; cdr3_length: 15; j_call: TRBJ2-5; v_call: TRBV7-2; cdr3_aa: CASSLDFAIQETQYF
clone_size: few; cdr3_length: 16; j_call: TRBJ1-2; v_call: TRBV4-2; cdr3_aa: CASSQELRDRLYGYTF
clone_size: NA; cdr3_length: 13; j_call: TRBJ2-1; v_call: TRBV5-1; cdr3_aa: CASSLNVYNEQFF
clone_size: many; cdr3_length: 11; j_call: TRBJ2-7; v_call: TRBV29-1; cdr3_aa: CSVDRDYEQYF
clone_size: NA; cdr3_length: 16; j_call: TRBJ2-5; v_call: TRBV5-1; cdr3_aa: CASSLVAHFRGETQYF
clone_size: NA; cdr3_length: 12; j_call: TRBJ1-2; v_call: TRBV7-2; cdr3_aa: CASSLEWSGYTF
clone_size: NA; cdr3_length: 14; j_call: TRBJ2-7; v_call: TRBV5-1; cdr3_aa: CASSLDFLAYEQYF
clone_size: few; cdr3_length: 14; j_call: TRBJ2-7; v_call: TRBV12-5; cdr3_aa: CASGLAGLSYEQYF
clone_size: few; cdr3_length: 12; j_call: TRBJ2-1; v_call: TRBV29-1; cdr3_aa: CSAQGYNNEQFF
clone_size: NA; cdr3_length: 13; j_call: TRBJ1-2; v_call: TRBV10-3; cdr3_aa: CAISADTLGGYTF